The TCR beta chain under discussion was sequenced for a study of shared clonotypes between healthy human individuals. Clones were read by immunoSEQ multiplex PCR, and TCRdb kept only the in-frame ones, dropping some. The sample has around 1.5 million clones; 98% are singletons. Germline CDR1 reads KGHSH; CDR2 reads LQKENI. J lost 3 bases, V lost 6 bases, and 10 bases had no gene match. CDR3 size: 15 residues. Points from the study as a whole: Sorted-subset sequencing, rarefaction showed, was incomplete despite large depth. Represented diversity (both genetic and exposure-history) was limited by the small number of donors. Generally, naive subsets (rather than memory subsets) showed larger estimated richness.

In the case of this clone: The target antigen is unknown.

Sequenced: naive CD4+ T cells sorted from blood. Indicated subset: CD45RA+ positively selected. This TCR derives from a man aged 25-45 years in good health. The V gene is TRBV18, the J gene TRBJ1-1; TRBD1 matches 7 bases. The CDR3 is CASSLGTGTDTEAFF. In DNA, the CDR3 is TGTGCCAGCTCCCTTGGAACCGGGACAGACACTGAAGCTTTCTTT.